The 12 T cell receptor beta chains below were found in one sample sequenced in a study of blood T cell repertoires in COVID-19. Sequenced by immunoSEQ multiplex PCR; TCRdb stores in-frame clones only, minus some. The data show approximately 33,000 clones, with roughly 87% seen just once and 7.9% held by the top ten. Input material: peripheral blood. These TCRs come from a man between 60 and 70 years old with COVID-19, enrolled during active disease.

The chain has TRBV7-3 and TRBJ1-5; the D is unclear. The CDR3 is made up of 16 amino acids. Germline V gene lookup returns CDR1 SGHTA and CDR2 FQGTGA. V was shortened by 5 bases and J by 1 base, with 15 bases between the two germline ends. CDR3 sequence: CASSTSGRVSNQPQHF. The DNA of the CDR3 is TGTGCCAGCAGCACCTCGGGGAGGGTGAGCAATCAGCCCCAGCATTTT.

V usage is TRBV6-1 and J usage is TRBJ2-1; the D gene is possibly TRBD2 (5 bases). The V and J ends lost 1 base and 10 bases respectively, with 11 bases between them. Germline CDR1 and CDR2: MNHNS and SASEGT. The CDR3 runs to 13 residues. The CDR3 sequence: CASSEDVRGEQFF. In DNA, the CDR3 is TGTGCCAGCAGTGAAGACGTCAGAGGGGAGCAGTTCTTC.

The chain is built from TRBV7-6 and TRBJ2-7; 8 bases match TRBD1. V gave up 5 bases and J gave up 7 bases; unmatched junction bases: 10. The CDR3 contains 14 residues. Germline V gene lookup returns CDR1 SGHVS and CDR2 FNYEAQ. The CDR3 nucleotides read TGTGCCAGCAGCGGGGAACAGGGGGGTTGGGAGCAGTACTTC. This codes for CASSGEQGGWEQYF.

This rearrangement joins TRBV9 to TRBJ1-1; 9 nucleotides agree with TRBD1. The CDR3 sequence is 15 residues long. With 3 bases clipped from V and 5 bases from J, the junction kept 8 bases outside the gene matches. CDR1 and CDR2 (germline): SGDLS, YYNGEE. The chain's CDR3 is CASSDGQGQGTEAFF. CDR3 in DNA: TGTGCCAGCAGCGACGGACAGGGGCAGGGGACTGAAGCTTTCTTT.

The V call is TRBV5-1, the J call TRBJ2-5; 10 bases map to TRBD1. This CDR3 spans 15 amino acids. V lost 4 bases and J lost 5; bases outside the gene matches: 8. Germline loops: CDR1 SGHRS, CDR2 YFSETQ. CDR3 sequence (DNA): TGCGCCAGCAGCCTACGGACAGGGGGAACGGAGACCCAGTACTTC. Its protein product is CASSLRTGGTETQYF. Drawing the rest from reference TRBV5-1 and TRBJ2-5, the complete variable domain is KAGVTQTPRYLIKTRGQQVTLSCSPISGHRSVSWYQQTPGQGLQFLFEYFSETQRNKGNFPGRFSGRQFSNSRSEMNVSTLELGDSALYLCASSLRTGGTETQYFGPGTRLLVL.

V is TRBV2 and J is TRBJ1-2; no firm D call. Germline CDR1 reads SNHLY; CDR2 reads FYNNEI. The CDR3 spans 14 residues. V lost 6 bases and J lost 7, with 18 bases in between. The CDR3 loop reads CASSETPRETGYTF. CDR3 sequence (DNA): TGTGCCAGCAGCGAGACCCCCCGGGAAACTGGCTACACCTTC.

V usage is TRBV7-2 and J usage is TRBJ1-1; 8 nucleotides match TRBD1. Germline V gene sequence: CDR1 SGHTA, CDR2 FQGNSA. V shed 2 bases and J 0 bases; nucleotides not matched to a gene: 2. This CDR3 is 15 amino acids long. DNA for the CDR3: TGTGCCAGCAGCTTAAACAGGGGGGTGAACACTGAAGCTTTCTTT. Its translation: CASSLNRGVNTEAFF.

The chain uses TRBV28 and TRBJ1-5; D is undetermined. The germline V gene has CDR1 MDHEN and CDR2 SYDVKM. Trimming removed 5 bases from V and 4 bases from J, with 6 bases in between. The CDR3 loop spans 12 amino acids. The CDR3 coding sequence is TGTGCCAGCAGTAGCCTTAATCAGCCCCAGCATTTT. Its protein is CASSSLNQPQHF.

V gene TRBV5-1 combines with J gene TRBJ2-4, with D possibly matching TRBD2 (6 bases). This CDR3 comprises 17 residues. Trimming removed 0 bases at V and 1 base at J, with 14 bases between. Germline V gives CDR1 SGHRS, CDR2 YFSETQ. The CDR3 loop is CASSLALGGWAKNIQYF. The DNA for the CDR3 is TGCGCCAGCAGCTTGGCCCTCGGGGGATGGGCCAAAAACATTCAGTACTTC.

This clone was picked up a small number of times. The rearrangement uses TRBV18 and TRBJ2-1; TRBD2 aligns across 12 bases. CDR1 is KGHSH, CDR2 LQKENI, per germline. The CDR3 has 14 residues. J was trimmed by 8 bases and V by 6 bases; bases with no gene match: 5. CDR3 nucleotides: TGTGCCAGCTCTTCGACTAGCGGGAGTGATGAGCAGTTCTTC. It is translated as CASSSTSGSDEQFF.

This clone has just a few counts. The chain links TRBV7-9 to TRBJ2-3, with a possible D match to TRBD2 (6 bases). CDR1 SEHNR and CDR2 FQNEAQ come from the germline V gene (reference sequence). The length of the CDR3 is 14 residues. V dropped 7 bases and J dropped 0 bases, with 11 bases sitting between them. The CDR3 loop is CASTWRGSTDTQYF. The CDR3 DNA reads TGTGCCAGCACGTGGCGGGGAAGCACAGATACGCAGTATTTT.

The chain has TRBV9 and TRBJ1-2, with a weak D call TRBD1 (5 bases). CDR3 size: 14 residues. Germline-derived CDR1 and CDR2 are SGDLS and YYNGEE. Trimming pared 0 bases from V and 5 bases from J, leaving 11 bases between. The CDR3 region is CASSVGSGRYGYTF. CDR3 sequence (DNA): TGTGCCAGCAGCGTAGGGTCAGGGAGGTATGGCTACACCTTC.